These T cell receptor beta chains were read from a single sample in a study of blood T cell repertoires in COVID-19. Using immunoSEQ multiplex PCR, the repertoire was profiled, and TCRdb retains in-frame clones only, with some absent. The sample includes around 180,000 clones, 89% of them seen just once. The sample was PBMCs or T cells enriched from blood (not recorded which). The receptors shown here come from a woman aged 40 to 55 with acute COVID-19. The CDR3 runs from the conserved cysteine through the conserved F or W. Expanded clones are given a class, and other clones once, few, many or no size at all.

V gene,clone size,J gene,CDR3 length,CDR3 protein
TRBV27,once,TRBJ1-4,16,CASSRFPGQSNEKLFF
TRBV18,.,TRBJ2-1,14,CASSRTGDHNEQFF
TRBV13,.,TRBJ2-3,15,CASCLGGANADTQYF
TRBV2,.,TRBJ2-7,15,CASRGGWTSTYEQYF
TRBV5-8,.,TRBJ2-5,15,CASSFQTQSQETQYF
TRBV3-1/TRBV3-2,.,TRBJ1-6,15,CASSRGSSYNSPLHF
TRBV5-4,.,TRBJ2-3,15,CASSISGGGTDTQYF
TRBV5-5,.,TRBJ2-3,17,CASSSSSGGRPTDTQYF
TRBV7-9,.,TRBJ1-1,12,CASSSSGTEAFF
TRBV5-4,.,TRBJ1-2,12,CASRGGNYGYTF